These 29 T cell receptor beta chains were all obtained from the same sample, sequenced in a study of blood T cell repertoires in COVID-19. The data were produced by immunoSEQ multiplex PCR, yet TCRdb's version contains in-frame clones alone and is incomplete. The table lists under 250,000 clones, just under 85% of them singletons. Sequenced material: peripheral blood. These receptors originate from a man between 45 and 60 years old with acute or convalescent COVID-19.

The chain combines TRBV14 with TRBJ2-5; a possible D gene is TRBD2 (7 bases). CDR1 is SGHDN and CDR2 is FVKESK in the germline V gene. V gave up 6 bases and J gave up 6 bases, with 17 bases separating them. There are 14 residues in the CDR3. In DNA, the CDR3 is TGTGCCAGCAGAAGAGGGGGGGCACGCCAGACCCAGTACTTC. It codes for CASRRGGARQTQYF.

The chain has TRBV5-6 and TRBJ2-3, with 9 nucleotides matching TRBD1. The germline gives CDR1 SGHDT, CDR2 YYEEEE. The CDR3 extends over 17 amino acids. Trimming removed 1 base from V and 0 bases from J; junction bases left unmatched: 6. This CDR3 reads CASSLRDRALSTDTQYF. CDR3 nucleotide sequence: TGTGCCAGCAGCTTGCGGGACAGGGCCCTGAGCACAGATACGCAGTATTTT.

The chain carries TRBV19 and TRBJ2-5, with D tentatively TRBD2 (6 bases). Germline CDR1 reads LNHDA; CDR2 reads SQIVND (reference sequence). The CDR3 consists of 14 residues. V lost 2 bases and J lost 0, with 7 bases in between. In DNA form, the CDR3 reads TGTGCCAGTAGTATACGGGGGTACCAAGAGACCCAGTACTTC. This translates into CASSIRGYQETQYF. Full variable domain (rest looked up from reference TRBV19 and TRBJ2-5): DGGITQSPKYLFRKEGQNVTLSCEQNLNHDAMYWYRQDPGQGLRLIYYSQIVNDFQKGDIAEGYSVSREKKESFPLTVTSAQKNPTAFYLCASSIRGYQETQYFGPGTRLLVL.

This chain uses TRBV28 with TRBJ1-2, with D possibly being TRBD1 (6 bases). The germline V and J ends were trimmed by 6 bases and 4 bases, with 18 bases remaining between them. This CDR3 contains 15 residues. CDR1 and CDR2 from the germline V gene are MDHEN and SYDVKM. The CDR3 region is CASSGSGAGGYGYTF. The CDR3 coding sequence is TGTGCCAGCAGCGGCTCAGGGGCAGGAGGCTATGGCTACACCTTC.

The V and J genes are TRBV2 and TRBJ2-1; no clear D gene. This CDR3 spans 14 amino acids. The germline CDR1 and CDR2 sequences are SNHLY and FYNNEI. Trimming cost V 2 bases and J 3 bases, with 8 bases left between them. CDR3 in amino acids: CASSEWAGYNEQFF. The DNA for the CDR3 is TGTGCCAGCAGTGAATGGGCAGGCTACAATGAGCAGTTCTTC. The variable domain in full, completed from reference TRBV2 and TRBJ2-1, reads EPEVTQTPSHQVTQMGQEVILRCVPISNHLYFYWYRQILGQKVEFLVSFYNNEISEKSEIFDDQFSVERPDGSNFTLKIRSTKLEDSAMYFCASSEWAGYNEQFFGPGTRLTVL.

The V and J genes are TRBV5-1 and TRBJ1-1; D call uncertain. This CDR3 has 16 residues. V dropped 0 bases and J dropped 11 bases, with 23 bases sitting between them. Germline CDR1 SGHRS, CDR2 YFSETQ. CDR3 sequence reads: CASSLVMRFESPRAFF. DNA for the CDR3: TGCGCCAGCAGCTTGGTTATGAGGTTCGAATCCCCTCGTGCTTTCTTT. Full variable domain (outside the CDR3, taken from reference TRBV5-1 and TRBJ1-1): KAGVTQTPRYLIKTRGQQVTLSCSPISGHRSVSWYQQTPGQGLQFLFEYFSETQRNKGNFPGRFSGRQFSNSRSEMNVSTLELGDSALYLCASSLVMRFESPRAFFGQGTRLTVV.

Only a few counts were recorded for this clone. The rearrangement joins TRBV2 to TRBJ2-5; weak D call: TRBD2 (6 bases). CDR3 length: 14 residues. Per germline, CDR1 SNHLY and CDR2 FYNNEI. Trimming removed 11 bases from V and 7 bases from J, with 23 bases in between. Here the CDR3 reads CAEMEDPGGPTQYF. DNA for the CDR3: TGTGCCGAGATGGAAGACCCCGGGGGTCCGACCCAGTACTTC.

This rearrangement joins TRBV7-2 to TRBJ2-7, with a weak D call TRBD1 (5 bases). V lost 0 bases and J 1 base, leaving 7 bases between the germline ends. The CDR3 runs 14 residues. The germline gives CDR1 SGHTA, CDR2 FQGNSA. As DNA, the CDR3 is TGTGCCAGCAGCTTAGCCGCAGGGTCCTACGAGCAGTACTTC. Residues: CASSLAAGSYEQYF.

This clone turned up a few times. This chain's CDR3 is CASSFGTGDQPQHF. Here the CDR3 DNA reads TGTGCCAGCAGTTTTGGGACAGGGGATCAGCCCCAGCATTTT. The V gene is TRBV11-2, the J gene TRBJ1-5; TRBD1 matches 10 bases. CDR1 is SGHAT and CDR2 is FQNNGV in the germline V gene. Trimming took 6 bases from V and 5 from J; bases not matched to a gene: 4. The CDR3 sequence is 14 residues long.

V usage is TRBV12-3 or TRBV12-4 and J usage is TRBJ1-2, with 7 bases identical to TRBD1. Trimming took 6 bases from V and 3 from J; bases not matched to a gene: 4. This CDR3 is built from 13 residues. CDR3 sequence reads: CASSRDRYYGYTF. CDR3 DNA: TGTGCCAGCAGCCGGGACAGATACTATGGCTACACCTTC.

As regards this clone: Other nucleotide sequences in the sample specify the same CDR3. The CDR3 nucleotides are TGTGCCAGTAGTATAGGTGGGGGGAGCTACGAGCAGTACTTC. Residues: CASSIGGGSYEQYF. The chain is built from TRBV19 and TRBJ2-7; possibly TRBD2 for D (6 bases). CDR1 LNHDA and CDR2 SQIVND come from the germline V gene (reference sequence). V was pared by 1 base and J by 3 bases, with 10 bases between. CDR3 length: 14 amino acids.

The gene calls are TRBV2 and TRBJ2-4; D possibly corresponds to TRBD1 (6 bases). Per the germline V gene, CDR1 is SNHLY and CDR2 is FYNNEI. This CDR3 comprises 12 residues. The V and J ends lost 5 bases and 6 bases respectively, with 8 bases between them. CDR3 DNA: TGTGCCAGCAGTCAACAGGGAAACATTCAGTACTTC. This gives the protein CASSQQGNIQYF.

This chain connects TRBV6-5 to TRBJ2-5; tentative D call: TRBD2 (6 bases). The CDR3 length is 13 residues. Germline V gene lookup returns CDR1 MNHEY and CDR2 SVGAGI. V lost 7 bases and J 5 bases, leaving 14 bases between the germline ends. Written as DNA, the CDR3 is TGTGCCAGCAATCGGGGGTTTGGGGAGACCCAGTACTTC. Translating gives CASNRGFGETQYF.

The rearrangement joins TRBV5-1 to TRBJ2-2, with D unresolved. Germline V CDR1 and CDR2: SGHRS, YFSETQ. V was trimmed by 4 bases and J by 7 bases, leaving 8 bases between them. The CDR3 is 12 residues long. CDR3 protein: CASSHPSGELFF. As DNA, the CDR3 is TGCGCCAGCAGCCACCCGAGCGGGGAGCTGTTTTTT.

The chain recombines TRBV28 with TRBJ2-7; perhaps TRBD1 as D (6 bases). The V end lost 5 bases, the J end lost 3 bases, and 14 bases lay between the germline ends. Germline V gene data show CDR1 as MDHEN and CDR2 as SYDVKM. This CDR3 region has 14 residues. The CDR3 nucleotides read TGTGCCAGCAGTCAACAGGGTTATGGCTACGAGCAGTACTTC. Protein product: CASSQQGYGYEQYF.

V usage is TRBV10-2 and J usage is TRBJ1-1; no definite D call. V lost 3 bases, J lost 1 base, and 12 bases lay in between. CDR3 length: 15 residues. Germline CDR1 reads WSHSY; CDR2 reads SAAADI. The CDR3 DNA sequence: TGCGCCAGCAGTGACCCTATAATGAGGAACACTGAAGCTTTCTTT. It is translated as CASSDPIMRNTEAFF.

The CDR3 sequence is CASGNRRTSGAATAYEQYF. CDR3 nucleotide sequence: TGTGCCAGCGGGAATAGACGGACTAGCGGGGCTGCCACGGCCTACGAGCAGTACTTC. The J gene is TRBJ2-7, the V gene TRBV11-2, with 12 bases matching TRBD2. Trimming at V came to 8 bases and at J to 2 bases, leaving 19 bases not matched to a gene. This CDR3 is 19 amino acids long. Germline CDR1 SGHAT, CDR2 FQNNGV. The entire variable domain, with the rest obtained from reference TRBV11-2 and TRBJ2-7, is as follows: EAGVAQSPRYKIIEKRQSVAFWCNPISGHATLYWYQQILGQGPKLLIQFQNNGVVDDSQLPKDRFSAERLKGVDSTLKIQPAKLEDSAVYLCASGNRRTSGAATAYEQYFGPGTRLTVT.

This clone was seen just once. This chain joins TRBV30 and TRBJ2-1; TRBD2 matches at 13 bases. Per germline, CDR1 GTSNPN and CDR2 SVGIG (reference sequence). This CDR3 is built from 15 residues. The V gene end was trimmed by 0 bases and the J gene end by 8 bases; junction bases not matched to a gene: 4. The CDR3 is CAWSVLAGGIDEQFF. The CDR3 bases are TGTGCCTGGAGTGTACTAGCGGGAGGGATAGATGAGCAGTTCTTC.

This clone was seen only a few times. This chain joins TRBV30 and TRBJ2-7; 9 bases are a match to TRBD1. Germline V gives CDR1 GTSNPN, CDR2 SVGIG (reference sequence). V lost 2 bases to trimming and J lost 5 bases; unmatched junction nucleotides: 4. The CDR3 has 13 residues. This CDR3 reads CAWSYRGRNEQYF. In DNA, the CDR3 is TGTGCCTGGAGTTACAGGGGGCGTAACGAGCAGTACTTC.

The genes are TRBV13 and TRBJ2-3; 8 bases fit TRBD2. With V trimmed by 4 bases and J by 1 base, 16 bases remained unmatched. Looked up from germline, CDR1 is PRHDT and CDR2 is FYEKMQ (reference sequence). The CDR3 sequence is 19 residues long. CDR3 nucleotides: TGTGCCAGCAGCTCCCGACGGTTGACAGCGGGAGAGGGCACAGATACGCAGTATTTT. Encoded protein: CASSSRRLTAGEGTDTQYF.

This chain connects TRBV13 to TRBJ2-2, with TRBD2 matching 8 bases. After removal of 3 bases from V and 5 bases from J, the junction contained 5 bases not matched to a gene. CDR1 is PRHDT, CDR2 FYEKMQ, per germline (reference sequence). The CDR3 runs to 15 residues. The CDR3 sequence: CASSFRPSGTGELFF. The CDR3 nucleotides are TGTGCCAGCAGCTTCAGGCCTAGCGGGACCGGGGAGCTGTTTTTT.

The V gene is TRBV19, the J gene TRBJ1-1; D is perhaps TRBD1 (5 bases). V was shortened by 3 bases and J by 3 bases, with 17 bases between the two germline ends. There are 16 residues in the CDR3. Looked up from germline, CDR1 is LNHDA and CDR2 is SQIVND (reference sequence). CDR3 sequence: CASSIEAQGWDTEAFF. CDR3 DNA: TGTGCCAGTAGTATCGAGGCCCAGGGATGGGACACTGAAGCTTTCTTT.

The V and J genes are TRBV7-9 and TRBJ1-1; maybe TRBD1 (6 bases). The CDR3 has 12 residues. The V and J ends lost 8 bases and 3 bases respectively, with 10 bases between them. Germline V gives CDR1 SEHNR, CDR2 FQNEAQ (reference sequence). The CDR3 spells CASDRFDTEAFF. CDR3 DNA sequence: TGTGCCAGCGACAGGTTCGACACTGAAGCTTTCTTT.

The V call is TRBV6-4, the J call TRBJ2-3, with 10 bases that match TRBD2. CDR1 is MRHNA, CDR2 SNTAGT, per germline. Trimming took 0 bases from V and 4 from J; bases not matched to a gene: 7. The CDR3 has 17 residues. CDR3 DNA sequence: TGTGCCAGCAGTGACTCTTCTAGCGGGGGTTCAGCAGATACGCAGTATTTT. It encodes CASSDSSSGGSADTQYF.

The CDR3 DNA sequence: TGTGCCAGCGAGGGGACTAGCGGCTCCTACGAGCAGTACTTC. Protein sequence: CASEGTSGSYEQYF. The genes are TRBV18 and TRBJ2-7; TRBD2 matches 11 bases. The CDR3 has 14 residues. The V and J ends lost 8 bases and 0 bases, in that order; junction bases with no gene match: 3. Germline-derived CDR1 and CDR2 are KGHSH and LQKENI.

This chain connects TRBV5-5 to TRBJ2-4; D possibly corresponds to TRBD2 (6 bases). CDR3 length: 15 residues. The V end lost 1 base, the J end lost 2 bases, and 10 bases lay between the germline ends. Germline-derived CDR1 and CDR2 are SGHKS and YYEKEE (reference sequence). Here the CDR3 reads CASSLWGESKNIQYF. The CDR3 DNA reads as TGTGCCAGCAGCTTGTGGGGGGAGTCCAAAAACATTCAGTACTTC. Full variable domain (remainder filled in from reference TRBV5-5 and TRBJ2-4): DAGVTQSPTHLIKTRGQQVTLRCSPISGHKSVSWYQQVLGQGPQFIFQYYEKEERGRGNFPDRFSARQFPNYSSELNVNALLLGDSALYLCASSLWGESKNIQYFGAGTRLSVL.

This chain uses TRBV19 with TRBJ2-1; 7 nucleotides align to TRBD1. Germline CDR1 is LNHDA and CDR2 is SQIVND (reference sequence). This CDR3 contains 15 residues. Germline trimming cut 3 bases from V and 8 bases from J; bases unmatched to any gene: 10. CDR3 coding DNA: TGTGCCAGTAGTATGGGCGCAGGGGGTTGGGATGAGCAGTTCTTC. Its protein is CASSMGAGGWDEQFF.

The chain employs TRBV2 and TRBJ1-2, with TRBD1 identical over 8 bases. The CDR3 contains 13 residues. CDR1 and CDR2 (germline): SNHLY, FYNNEI. V lost 7 bases, J lost 2 bases, and 3 bases stayed unmatched. CDR3 sequence reads: CASKSGGNYGYTF. CDR3 nucleotides: TGTGCCAGCAAGTCAGGGGGCAACTATGGCTACACCTTC. The complete variable domain, with remaining parts taken from reference TRBV2 and TRBJ1-2, reads EPEVTQTPSHQVTQMGQEVILRCVPISNHLYFYWYRQILGQKVEFLVSFYNNEISEKSEIFDDQFSVERPDGSNFTLKIRSTKLEDSAMYFCASKSGGNYGYTFGSGTRLTVV.

The chain is built from TRBV19 and TRBJ1-5; tentative D call: TRBD1 (6 bases). V lost 5 bases, J lost 2 bases, and 13 bases lay in between. The CDR3 has 15 amino acids. Germline assignment: CDR1 LNHDA and CDR2 SQIVND (reference sequence). The CDR3 loop is CASSPPWTGNQPQHF. The CDR3 DNA follows: TGTGCCAGTAGTCCCCCGTGGACAGGCAATCAGCCCCAGCATTTT.